This T cell receptor (beta chain) was sequenced for a study of vaccination effects on CD4 cells after COVID-19. This clone was recorded once. The antigen is not known. The assay was immunoSEQ multiplex PCR, and TCRdb's table has in-frame clones only and misses some. The data contain about 70,000 clones, 60% to 75% of them singletons. Sequencing followed a ViraFEST assay step that expanded antigen-specific CD4+ T cells with viral peptide pools. Following 10 days of culture, CD4+ T cells were isolated. PCR confirmed that the person was infected with SARS-CoV-2 between March and December 2020. The V and J ends lost 2 bases and 10 bases respectively, with 20 bases between them. This CDR3 is 16 amino acids long. Germline V gene data show CDR1 as SGHTA and CDR2 as FQGNSA.

The chain couples TRBV7-2 to TRBJ1-4; weak D call: TRBD1 (5 bases). This specimen consisted of CD4+ T cells from PBMCs cultured with HIV peptides, obtained before COVID-19 vaccination. Specified subset: HIV-1 Nef peptide pool negative control/reference culture. The sequence was collected from a human donor who had a prior SARS-CoV-2 infection. The DNA of the CDR3 is TGTGCCAGCAGCTTATTGGGGGGATACGACTTCGGAAAACTGTTTTTT. It encodes CASSLLGGYDFGKLFF. Based on the CDR3 plus reference TRBV7-2 and TRBJ1-4, the full variable domain is GAGVSQSPSNKVTEKGKDVELRCDPISGHTALYWYRQSLGQGLEFLIYFQGNSAPDKSGLPSDRFSAERTGGSVSTLTIQRTQQEDSAVYLCASSLLGGYDFGKLFFGSGTQLSVL.